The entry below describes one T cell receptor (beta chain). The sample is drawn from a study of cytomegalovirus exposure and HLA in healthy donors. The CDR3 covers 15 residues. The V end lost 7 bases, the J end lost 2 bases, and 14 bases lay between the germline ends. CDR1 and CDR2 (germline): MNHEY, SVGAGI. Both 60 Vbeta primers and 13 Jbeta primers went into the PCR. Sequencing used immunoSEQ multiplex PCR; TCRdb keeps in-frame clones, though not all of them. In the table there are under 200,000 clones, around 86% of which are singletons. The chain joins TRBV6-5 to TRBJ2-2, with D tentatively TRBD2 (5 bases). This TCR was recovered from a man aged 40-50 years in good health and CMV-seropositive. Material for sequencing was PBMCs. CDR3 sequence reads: CASTLEALNTGELFF. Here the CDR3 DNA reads TGTGCCAGCACCCTGGAGGCCCTAAACACCGGGGAGCTGTTTTTT.